Described below is a single T cell receptor (beta chain) sequence and its context. It lacks a known antigen. No much larger clone exists at a distance of one base, and base qualities are not known. The data originate from a study of response to subunit inactivated influenza vaccine (dated by TCRdb to the late 2010s). For the wider study: The study used deep quantitative T cell receptor repertoire profiling to track responses to a trivalent subunit inactivated influenza vaccine.

The germline V gene (reference sequence) yields DFQATT for CDR1 and SNEGSKA for CDR2. Unmatched junction bases come to 8, with V trimmed by 0 bases and J by 5 bases. The cysteine opens and the phenylalanine closes a CDR3 of 15 amino acids. The DNA shown is the 45-base CDR3, in frame from base 1. The method was RT-PCR. Sequencing instrument: Illumina HiSeq 2500. The raw public data were reprocessed by TCRdb itself: fastp quality trimming at Q25, MiXCR clonotype calling, in-frame beta chains only. Entries are consolidated by CDR3 protein sequence, retaining the most common genes and DNA. The sample table lists 650,000 to 800,000 distinct CDR3 sequences, roughly 14% of them with a count of one. Of the sample, 5.5% to 8% is held by the ten largest clones. Broad study findings and their caveats: It was suggested by the authors that each seasonal influenza vaccination may recruit only a limited number of new T cells.

The sample in question was PBMCs from blood, obtained around 15 days before vaccination. In this chain, TRBV20-1 is recombined with TRBJ1-1; TRBD1 matches 8 bases in the middle. The source is a man aged 45-65 years who received an inactivated influenza vaccine. Donor details come from another sample of the same person, matched by shared clones. The CDR3 region: CSAREWGRGQTEAFF. DNA sequence: TGCAGTGCTAGAGAGTGGGGCAGGGGGCAAACTGAAGCTTTCTTT.